This TCR beta chain was identified in a study of T-cell memory formation after mild COVID-19. Of note for this clonotype: Its antigen is not known.

From the 5' RACE reads, TCRdb called clonotypes with MiXCR, one entry per CDR3 protein. The sample comprises just over 150,000 distinct CDR3 sequences, around 30% of which are singletons, and 9.5% to 15% rests with the top ten. The CDR3 is made up of 14 amino acids. The germline gives CDR1 SGHAT, CDR2 FQDESV (reference sequence). Trimming removed 2 bases at V and 0 bases at J, with 7 bases between. General observations from the study: Whereas later expanders leaned CD4+, clones contracting day 15 to 85 showed a balanced CD4/CD8 makeup. Among CD4+ contracting clones, most were CM and EM, and CD8+ ones EMRA.

The chain couples TRBV11-1 to TRBJ2-5, with D hard to call. This receptor was taken from an adult woman who had mild COVID-19 (a few samples of this study predate the infection). Cell type and time point are not known. The source material was PBMCs or a T cell subset sorted from them (not recorded which). CDR3 residues: CASSLRANQETQYF. CDR3 in DNA: TGTGCCAGCAGCTTAAGGGCTAACCAAGAGACCCAGTACTTC.